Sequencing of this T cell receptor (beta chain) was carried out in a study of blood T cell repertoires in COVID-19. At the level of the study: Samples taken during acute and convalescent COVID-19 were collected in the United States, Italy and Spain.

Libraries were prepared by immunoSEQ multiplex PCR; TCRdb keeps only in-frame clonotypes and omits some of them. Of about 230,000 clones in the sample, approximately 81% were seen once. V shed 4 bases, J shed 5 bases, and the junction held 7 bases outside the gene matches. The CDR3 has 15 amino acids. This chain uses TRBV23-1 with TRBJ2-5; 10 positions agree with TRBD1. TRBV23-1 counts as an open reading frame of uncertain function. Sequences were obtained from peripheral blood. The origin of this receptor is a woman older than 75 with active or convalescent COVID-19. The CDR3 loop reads CASSRGQGGMETQYF. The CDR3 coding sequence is TGCGCCAGCAGTCGTGGACAGGGGGGCATGGAGACCCAGTACTTC.